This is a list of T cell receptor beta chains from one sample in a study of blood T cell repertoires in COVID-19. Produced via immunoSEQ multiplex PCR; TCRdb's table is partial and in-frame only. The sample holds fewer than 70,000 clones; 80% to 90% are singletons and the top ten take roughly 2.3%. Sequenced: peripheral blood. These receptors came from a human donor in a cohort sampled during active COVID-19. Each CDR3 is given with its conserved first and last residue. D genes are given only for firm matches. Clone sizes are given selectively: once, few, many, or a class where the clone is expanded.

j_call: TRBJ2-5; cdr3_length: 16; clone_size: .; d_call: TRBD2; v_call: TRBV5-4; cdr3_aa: CASSSLAGGPRETQYF; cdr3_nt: TGTGCCAGCAGCTCCTTAGCGGGAGGCCCACGGGAGACCCAGTACTTC
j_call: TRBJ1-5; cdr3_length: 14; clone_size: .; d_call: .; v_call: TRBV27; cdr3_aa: CASSLRQGGQPQHF; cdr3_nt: TGTGCCAGCAGTTTAAGGCAGGGAGGCCAGCCCCAGCATTTT
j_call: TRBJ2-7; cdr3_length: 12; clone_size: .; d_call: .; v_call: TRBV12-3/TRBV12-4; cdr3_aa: CASSSRTYEQYF; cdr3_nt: TGTGCCAGCAGTTCGAGAACCTACGAGCAGTACTTC
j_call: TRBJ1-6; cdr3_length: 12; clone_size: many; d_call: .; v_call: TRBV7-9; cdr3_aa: CASSLSSSPLHF; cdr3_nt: TGTGCCAGCAGCTTATCGAGTTCACCCCTCCACTTT
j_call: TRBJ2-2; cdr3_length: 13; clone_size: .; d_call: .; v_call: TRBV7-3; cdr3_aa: CASTLSAAGELFF; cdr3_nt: TGTGCCAGCACCCTAAGCGCGGCCGGGGAGCTGTTTTTT
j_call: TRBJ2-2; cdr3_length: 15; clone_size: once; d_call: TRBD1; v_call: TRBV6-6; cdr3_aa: CASSKGQGTTGELFF; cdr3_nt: TGTGCCAGCAGCAAGGGACAGGGAACCACCGGGGAGCTGTTTTTT
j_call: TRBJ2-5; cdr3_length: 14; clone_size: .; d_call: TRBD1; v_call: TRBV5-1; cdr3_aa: CASSVRRDSEVQYF; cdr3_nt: TGCGCCAGCAGCGTCCGTCGGGACAGTGAGGTCCAGTACTTC
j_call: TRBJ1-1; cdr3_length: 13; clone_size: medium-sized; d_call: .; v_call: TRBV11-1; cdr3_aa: CASSLSTAVEAFF; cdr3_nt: TGTGCCAGCAGCTTATCCACGGCGGTTGAAGCTTTCTTT
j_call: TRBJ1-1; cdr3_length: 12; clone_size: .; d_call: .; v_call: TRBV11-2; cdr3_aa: CASSLGGPEAFF; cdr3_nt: TGTGCCAGCAGCTTGGGCGGGCCTGAAGCTTTCTTT
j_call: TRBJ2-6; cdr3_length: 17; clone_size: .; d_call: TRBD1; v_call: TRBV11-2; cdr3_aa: CASRSDRGSSGANVLTF; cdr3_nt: TGTGCCAGCAGATCGGACAGGGGGAGCTCTGGGGCCAACGTCCTGACTTTC
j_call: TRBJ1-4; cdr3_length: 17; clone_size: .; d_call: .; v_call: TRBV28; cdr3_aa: CASSLLLGDNNNEKLFF; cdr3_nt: TGTGCCAGCAGTTTACTGTTAGGGGACAATAATAATGAAAAACTGTTTTTT
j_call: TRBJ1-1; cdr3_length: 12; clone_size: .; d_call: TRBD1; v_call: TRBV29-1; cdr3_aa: CSVGTGNTEAFF; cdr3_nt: TGCAGCGTGGGGACAGGGAACACTGAAGCTTTCTTT
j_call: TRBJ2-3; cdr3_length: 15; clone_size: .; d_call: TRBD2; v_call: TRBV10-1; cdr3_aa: CASSEYTAGADTQYF; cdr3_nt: TGCGCCAGCAGTGAGTATACGGCGGGGGCAGATACGCAGTATTTT
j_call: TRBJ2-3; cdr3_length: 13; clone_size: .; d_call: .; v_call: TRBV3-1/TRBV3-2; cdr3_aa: CASSQPGADTQYF; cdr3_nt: TGTGCCAGCAGCCAACCAGGGGCAGATACGCAGTATTTT
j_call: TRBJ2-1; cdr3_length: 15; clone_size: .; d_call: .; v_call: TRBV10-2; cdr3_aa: CASSIYSGSYNEQFF; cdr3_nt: TGCGCCAGCAGTATCTACAGTGGGTCCTACAATGAGCAGTTCTTC
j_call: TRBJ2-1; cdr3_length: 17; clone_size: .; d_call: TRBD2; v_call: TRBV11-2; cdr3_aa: CASSLGVAGGSYNEQFF; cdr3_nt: TGTGCCAGCAGCTTAGGGGTAGCGGGGGGGTCCTACAATGAGCAGTTCTTC
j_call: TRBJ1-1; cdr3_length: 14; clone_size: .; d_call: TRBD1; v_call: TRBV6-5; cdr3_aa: CASGALQGRTEAFF; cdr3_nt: TGTGCCAGCGGGGCTTTACAGGGGAGAACTGAAGCTTTCTTT
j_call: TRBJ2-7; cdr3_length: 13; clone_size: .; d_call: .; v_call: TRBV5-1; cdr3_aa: CASSPVSSYEQYF; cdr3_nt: TGCGCCAGCAGCCCTGTGAGCTCCTACGAGCAGTACTTC
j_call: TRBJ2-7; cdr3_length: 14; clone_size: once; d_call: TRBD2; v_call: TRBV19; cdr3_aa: CASSEGLAGGRQYF; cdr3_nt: TGTGCCAGTAGTGAAGGACTAGCGGGAGGCAGGCAGTACTTC
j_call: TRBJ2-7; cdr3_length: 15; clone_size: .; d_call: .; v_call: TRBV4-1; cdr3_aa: CASSQDKQPRREQYF; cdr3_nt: TGCGCCAGCAGCCAAGATAAACAGCCACGTCGGGAGCAGTACTTC
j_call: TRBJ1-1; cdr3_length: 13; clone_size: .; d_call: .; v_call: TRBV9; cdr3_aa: CASSVNPGFEAFF; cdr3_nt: TGTGCCAGCAGCGTCAACCCGGGATTTGAAGCTTTCTTT
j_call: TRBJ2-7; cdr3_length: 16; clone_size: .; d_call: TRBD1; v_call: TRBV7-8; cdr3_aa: CASSYLSGQGRNEQYF; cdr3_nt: TGTGCCAGCAGCTATTTATCAGGACAGGGGAGGAACGAGCAGTACTTC
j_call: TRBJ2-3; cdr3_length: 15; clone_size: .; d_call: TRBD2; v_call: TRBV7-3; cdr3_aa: CASKAGGRVTDTQYF; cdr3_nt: TGTGCCAGCAAAGCGGGAGGGCGGGTTACAGATACGCAGTATTTT